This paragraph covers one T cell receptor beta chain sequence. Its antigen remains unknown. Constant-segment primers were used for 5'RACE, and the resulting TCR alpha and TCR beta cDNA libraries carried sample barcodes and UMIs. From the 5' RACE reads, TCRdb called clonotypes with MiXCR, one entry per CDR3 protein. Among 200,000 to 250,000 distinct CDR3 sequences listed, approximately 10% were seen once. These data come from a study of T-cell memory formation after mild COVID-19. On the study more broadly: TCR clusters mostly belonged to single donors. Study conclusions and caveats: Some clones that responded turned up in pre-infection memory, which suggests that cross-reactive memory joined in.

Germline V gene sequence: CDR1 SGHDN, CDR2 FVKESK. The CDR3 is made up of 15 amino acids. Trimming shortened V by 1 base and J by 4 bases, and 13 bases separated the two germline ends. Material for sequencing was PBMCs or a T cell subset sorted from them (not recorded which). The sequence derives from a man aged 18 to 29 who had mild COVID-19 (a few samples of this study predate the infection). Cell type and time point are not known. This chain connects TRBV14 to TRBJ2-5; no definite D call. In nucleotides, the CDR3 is TGTGCCAGCAGCCAAGGCAGTGGGATGGGAGAGACCCAGTACTTC. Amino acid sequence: CASSQGSGMGETQYF.